The following is a T cell receptor (beta chain) sequence with its context. Its specificity is not known. This specimen comes from a study of vaccination effects on CD4 cells after COVID-19. Some clones are missing from TCRdb's copy, which holds only in-frame ones; the method was immunoSEQ multiplex PCR. This table holds some 68,000 clones, 65% to 85% found once. With the ViraFEST assay, the study expanded antigen-specific CD4+ T cells using viral peptide pools, then sequenced them. When more than 9 days of culture had elapsed, CD4+ T cells were isolated. Absence of prior SARS-CoV-2 infection characterized the vaccine recipients, who showed negative nucleocapsid antibodies. Two million PBMC per well were cultured with approximately 10 IU/ml IL-2 and approximately 10 ug/ml peptides. On both days 3 and 7, half of the culture medium was replaced with IL-2 medium. From germline, CDR1 is MGHRA and CDR2 YSYEKL. The CDR3 runs to 16 residues. With V trimmed by 4 bases and J by 2 bases, 6 bases remained unmatched.

General study findings and limits: Late post-vaccination samples showed marked contraction of infection- and vaccine-induced clones. From healthy vaccinees, only 1 of 255 vaccine-induced clones also reacted to common cold coronaviruses.

This chain joins TRBV4-1 and TRBJ2-3, with TRBD1 matching 10 bases. Here the sequenced sample was CD4+ T cells from PBMCs cultured with HCoV-OC43 spike peptides, taken before COVID-19 vaccination. The subset: HCoV-OC43 spike overlapping peptide pool stimulation. The source is a human donor who received a COVID-19 vaccine. DNA of the CDR3: TGCGCCAGCAGCCGATCCGGGACAGGGGACACAGATACGCAGTATTTT. It yields the protein CASSRSGTGDTDTQYF.